The rows below give T cell receptor beta chains drawn from one sample of a study of T cell repertoires in cytomegalovirus infection. These receptors' antigens are unknown. Using its own MiXCR run on the reads, TCRdb lists one record per CDR3 protein. The sample consists of 69,000 or so distinct CDR3 sequences, roughly 28% of them appearing once. Source: CD8+ T cells from cultured PBMCs, taken from culture after CMV antigen stimulation. Receptors were obtained from a human donor in good health (CMV status not recorded). Some clones in this sample may be carry-over from other donors' samples. CDR3s include the opening cysteine and the closing phenylalanine or tryptophan. Each record gives: J gene, V gene, D gene, clone size, CDR3 protein, CDR3 DNA. A D gene is named only where the DNA matches it firmly. Clone size is not always given. Where it is, it says once, few, many or a class for expanded clones.

TRBJ2-3,TRBV7-2,NA,many,CASHLASTDTQYF,TGTGCCAGCCATCTCGCTAGCACAGATACGCAGTATTTT
TRBJ2-1,TRBV4-3,TRBD2,few,CASSQVAGGGNEQFF,TGCGCCAGCAGCCAAGTTGCGGGGGGCGGGAATGAGCAGTTCTTC
TRBJ2-2,TRBV19,NA,few,CATRGRGGLTGELFF,TGTGCCACCAGAGGGAGGGGGGGCCTCACCGGGGAGCTGTTTTTT
TRBJ2-1,TRBV11-2,TRBD2,few,CASSLSLASGNYNEQFF,TGTGCCAGCAGCCTCTCTTTGGCTAGCGGGAATTACAATGAGCAGTTCTTC
TRBJ2-1,TRBV7-3,TRBD2,once,CASSPLGLAGGYNNEQFF,TGTGCCAGCAGCCCATTGGGACTAGCGGGGGGATACAACAATGAGCAGTTCTTC
TRBJ2-3,TRBV7-6,NA,NA,CASSSGEADTQYF,TGTGCCAGCAGCTCAGGGGAGGCGGATACGCAGTATTTT
TRBJ1-2,TRBV29-1,NA,few,CSVVDRNGYTF,TGCAGCGTTGTAGACAGGAATGGCTACACCTTC
TRBJ1-6,TRBV12-3/TRBV12-4,TRBD1,NA,CASSSRDRGFNSPLHF,TGTGCCAGCAGCAGCCGGGACAGGGGCTTTAATTCACCCCTCCACTTT
TRBJ2-7,TRBV28,NA,few,CASSTWDLLTYEQYF,TGTGCCAGCAGTACATGGGATCTTCTGACCTACGAGCAGTACTTC
TRBJ1-5,TRBV30,NA,many,CAWDGGMGNQPQHF,TGTGCCTGGGATGGGGGAATGGGCAATCAGCCCCAGCATTTT
TRBJ1-1,TRBV7-9,TRBD1,few,CASSLANRGTEAFF,TGTGCCAGCAGCTTAGCGAACAGGGGCACTGAAGCTTTCTTT
TRBJ1-5,TRBV6-6,NA,many,CASSYERQPQHF,TGTGCCAGCAGTTACGAGCGGCAGCCCCAGCATTTT
TRBJ2-7,TRBV6-5,NA,few,CASGQRGREYF,TGTGCCAGCGGGCAAAGGGGCCGGGAGTACTTC
TRBJ2-3,TRBV2,NA,few,CASLWGGLSTDTQYF,TGTGCCAGCCTTTGGGGGGGGCTAAGCACAGATACGCAGTATTTT
TRBJ2-1,TRBV6-2/TRBV6-3,NA,NA,CASFTGAGSHNEQFF,TGTGCCAGCTTTACGGGGGCAGGGAGTCACAATGAGCAGTTCTTC
TRBJ2-3,TRBV7-4,TRBD2,NA,CASSSPKRGPGTDTQYF,TGTGCCAGCAGCTCCCCTAAGCGGGGGCCAGGGACAGATACGCAGTATTTT
TRBJ1-5,TRBV28,NA,NA,CASSPRTDSNQPQHF,TGTGCCAGCAGTCCCAGGACCGATAGCAATCAGCCCCAGCATTTT
TRBJ2-2,TRBV28,NA,many,CASSFWDSLTGELFF,TGTGCCAGCAGTTTCTGGGACTCCCTTACCGGGGAGCTGTTTTTT
TRBJ2-7,TRBV27,TRBD1,few,CASSGTGYFYEQYF,TGTGCCAGCAGTGGGACAGGGTATTTCTACGAGCAGTACTTC
TRBJ1-2,TRBV20-1,NA,few,CSASMGLATPGYGYTF,TGCAGTGCTAGTATGGGCCTTGCTACGCCAGGTTATGGCTACACCTTC
TRBJ1-3,TRBV30,NA,many,CAWSGVGNTIYF,TGTGCCTGGAGTGGAGTTGGAAACACCATATATTTT
TRBJ2-6,TRBV3-1,NA,NA,CASLSPGAYSGANVLTF,TGTGCCAGCTTGTCCCCGGGGGCCTACTCTGGGGCCAACGTCCTGACTTTC
TRBJ2-7,TRBV4-2,NA,NA,CASSQDRGSPYEQYF,TGTGCCAGCAGCCAAGATCGCGGCTCCCCCTACGAGCAGTACTTC
TRBJ2-7,TRBV19,TRBD1,NA,CASSAKPPGQGRYEQYF,TGTGCCAGTAGTGCCAAGCCCCCAGGACAGGGGCGCTACGAGCAGTACTTC
TRBJ2-1,TRBV7-9,NA,NA,CASSPPDRTYNEQFF,TGTGCCAGCAGCCCCCCCGACAGGACCTACAATGAGCAGTTCTTC
TRBJ2-5,TRBV9,NA,NA,CASSVEGGGQETQYF,TGTGCCAGCAGCGTAGAGGGGGGGGGCCAAGAGACCCAGTACTTC
TRBJ2-3,TRBV6-6,NA,few,CASSLWGTGDTQYF,TGTGCCAGCAGTTTATGGGGGACCGGAGATACGCAGTATTTT
TRBJ1-1,TRBV14,NA,NA,CASSAWGGTEAFF,TGTGCCAGCAGTGCCTGGGGGGGCACTGAAGCTTTCTTT
TRBJ2-1,TRBV6-2/TRBV6-3,TRBD1,few,CATRYRDRVYNEQFF,TGTGCCACCCGATACCGGGACAGGGTTTACAATGAGCAGTTCTTC
TRBJ2-5,TRBV7-2,NA,many,CASITEQETQYF,TGTGCCAGCATAACAGAGCAAGAGACCCAGTACTTC
TRBJ2-3,TRBV7-8,TRBD2,many,CASSLAVNSAGVGDTQYF,TGTGCCAGCAGCTTAGCGGTTAATAGCGCGGGGGTGGGAGATACGCAGTATTTT
TRBJ2-1,TRBV7-2,NA,many,CASSLIAGGNNEQFF,TGTGCCAGCAGCTTAATAGCCGGGGGAAACAATGAGCAGTTCTTC
TRBJ2-5,TRBV6-6,TRBD1,few,CASSWVRDRGTQETQYF,TGTGCCAGCAGTTGGGTCCGGGACAGGGGAACCCAAGAGACCCAGTACTTC
TRBJ1-1,TRBV20-1,NA,many,CSAPHTGNWDTEAFF,TGCAGTGCTCCTCACACGGGGAACTGGGACACTGAAGCTTTCTTT
TRBJ2-5,TRBV27,NA,NA,CASSPGRLRETRYF,TGTGCCAGCAGTCCCGGACGGCTCAGGGAGACCCGGTACTTC
TRBJ2-7,TRBV20-1,NA,few,CSARENYEQYF,TGCAGTGCTAGAGAGAACTACGAGCAGTACTTC
TRBJ2-1,TRBV20-1,NA,few,CSARDTSSYNEQFF,TGCAGTGCGAGGGACACCTCCTCCTACAATGAGCAGTTCTTC
TRBJ2-1,TRBV27,TRBD2,NA,CATAGTSGPISFYNEQFF,TGTGCCACTGCGGGGACTAGCGGACCCATCTCCTTCTACAATGAGCAGTTCTTC
TRBJ2-1,TRBV10-3,NA,NA,CAISESGAGYNEQFF,TGTGCCATCAGTGAGTCTGGGGCGGGTTACAATGAGCAGTTCTTC